The 17 T cell receptor beta chains below come from one sample, sequenced in a study of vaccination and CD4 T cells after COVID-19. The assay that was used to sequence DNA from cultured CD4+ T cells was the Oncomine TCR Beta short-read assay. One entry per CDR3 protein results from TCRdb running MiXCR on the PCR reads. In the table there are approximately 20,000 distinct CDR3 sequences, about 32% of which are singletons. Stated time point: late sampling 161 to 241 days after vaccination in three convalescent patients. Indicated treatment: approximately nine-day PBMC culture with coronavirus spike peptide pools or control peptides (ViraFEST assay). Antigen specificity for these receptors is unknown. Sequences were derived from CD4+ T cells from blood, cultured in vitro, sampled about 7 months after SARS-CoV-2 vaccination. Receptors originate from a human donor who had recovered from COVID-19.

This clonotype was picked up one time. DNA of the CDR3: TGTGCCATTCGGGACTTGGGGGAAGATACGCAGTATTTT. Translating gives CAIRDLGEDTQYF. This chain connects TRBV27 to TRBJ2-3; possible D gene TRBD2, 6 bases. Germline assignment: CDR1 MNHEY and CDR2 SMNVEV (reference sequence). The V gene lost 10 bases and the J gene lost 5 bases, with 16 bases spanning the gap. The CDR3 has 13 amino acids.

This clonotype was counted between two and nine times. The chain is built from TRBV7-2 and TRBJ2-7; 12 nucleotides agree with TRBD2. The V segment lost 1 base and the J segment 6 bases; nucleotides outside the gene matches: 10. The CDR3 is 17 residues long. Germline assignment: CDR1 SGHTA and CDR2 FQGNSA. CDR3 region: CASSLGGASGRALEQYF. The CDR3 bases are TGTGCCAGCAGCTTAGGGGGGGCTAGCGGGAGGGCCCTCGAGCAGTACTTC.

This CDR3 reads CASRANGYTF. The CDR3 DNA reads as TGTGCCAGCAGGGCCAATGGCTACACCTTC. V gene TRBV2 combines with J gene TRBJ1-2; D unresolved. CDR3 size: 10 residues. Trimming took 6 bases from V and 6 from J, leaving 5 bases between them. The germline V gene encodes CDR1 SNHLY and CDR2 FYNNEI.

The V gene is TRBV7-9, the J gene TRBJ1-5; D is ambiguous. V lost 1 base, J lost 9 bases, and 10 bases lay in between. The CDR3 contains 13 residues. From germline, CDR1 is SEHNR and CDR2 FQNEAQ (reference sequence). The CDR3 sequence is CASSLVSGGPQHF. CDR3 nucleotide sequence: TGTGCCAGCAGCTTAGTATCGGGCGGGCCCCAGCATTTT.

V usage is TRBV20-1 and J usage is TRBJ2-7; TRBD2 matches at 8 bases. Losses at the gene ends were 6 bases for V and 6 bases for J; bases not matched to a gene: 16. The CDR3 contains 15 residues. Germline V gene sequence: CDR1 DFQATT, CDR2 SNEGSKA (reference sequence). CDR3 region: CSATPRSGTHREQYF. CDR3 nucleotide sequence: TGCAGTGCAACCCCCCGTAGCGGGACCCATCGCGAGCAGTACTTC.

This chain uses TRBV6-1 with TRBJ1-5; no clear D. V shed 2 bases and J shed 0 bases, with 8 bases lying between them. The germline gives CDR1 MNHNS, CDR2 SASEGT. The CDR3 is 15 amino acids. The CDR3 is CASSEPRYSNQPQHF. CDR3 nucleotides: TGTGCCAGCAGTGAACCCCGTTATAGCAATCAGCCCCAGCATTTT.

This chain joins TRBV7-7 and TRBJ2-5, with D possibly being TRBD1 or TRBD2 (5 bases each). Germline CDR1 SSHAT, CDR2 FNYEAQ (reference sequence). The CDR3 sequence is 14 residues long. V was trimmed by 4 bases and J by 3 bases, leaving 12 bases between them. The CDR3 DNA sequence: TGTGCCAGCAGCTCGAGGGGCAGTAAAGAGACCCAGTACTTC. It codes for CASSSRGSKETQYF. The full variable domain, rest sourced from reference TRBV7-7 and TRBJ2-5, is GAGVSQSPRYKVTKRGQDVTLRCDPISSHATLYWYQQALGQGPEFLTYFNYEAQPDKSGLPSDRFSAERPEGSISTLTIQRTEQRDSAMYRCASSSRGSKETQYFGPGTRLLVL.

The rearrangement uses TRBV24-1 and TRBJ1-5; 9 bases map to TRBD1. Germline V lookup: CDR1 KGHDR, CDR2 SFDVKD. J gave up 5 bases and V 3 bases, and 10 bases lay outside the gene matches. CDR3 length: 17 amino acids. CDR3 sequence (DNA): TGTGCCACCAGTGATCGTGCCGGGACAGGGTGGCATCAGCCCCAGCATTTT. Amino acids: CATSDRAGTGWHQPQHF.

This clonotype has just a few counts. The chain recombines TRBV6-2 or TRBV6-3 with TRBJ2-7; 9 bases line up with TRBD1. Germline CDR1 reads MNHEY; CDR2 reads SVGEGT. The CDR3 has 16 amino acids. With 7 bases clipped from V and 1 base from J, the junction kept 11 bases outside the gene matches. The CDR3 is CASTEPGQGRSYEQYF. In DNA, the CDR3 is TGTGCCAGCACCGAGCCGGGACAGGGAAGATCCTACGAGCAGTACTTC.

This chain uses TRBV9 with TRBJ2-5, with TRBD1 matching 7 bases. Germline trimming cut 4 bases from V and 4 bases from J; bases unmatched to any gene: 7. The length of the CDR3 is 14 residues. Germline-derived CDR1 and CDR2 are SGDLS and YYNGEE. The CDR3 region is CASSTGQAGETQYF. DNA for the CDR3: TGTGCCAGCAGCACCGGACAGGCTGGAGAGACCCAGTACTTC.

The J gene is TRBJ1-1, the V gene TRBV7-8, with D possibly being TRBD1 (5 bases). V lost 9 bases and J 1 base, leaving 12 bases between the germline ends. The CDR3 is 13 amino acids. Germline CDR1 SGHVS, CDR2 FQNEAQ. CDR3 in amino acids: CASRKGTNTEAFF. The DNA for the CDR3 is TGTGCCAGTCGTAAAGGGACGAACACTGAAGCTTTCTTT.

In this sample, this clonotype turned up a few times. V usage is TRBV7-3 and J usage is TRBJ2-3, with D hard to call. This CDR3 comprises 12 residues. The germline V gene has CDR1 SGHTA and CDR2 FQGTGA. The V end lost 4 bases, the J end lost 7 bases, and 9 bases lay between the germline ends. CDR3 in DNA: TGTGCCAGCAGCTCCGACCCGTATACGCAGTATTTT. This gives the protein CASSSDPYTQYF.

The chain has TRBV28 and TRBJ1-5; no reliable D call. CDR1 and CDR2 (germline): MDHEN, SYDVKM. The V and J ends lost 1 base and 4 bases respectively, with 5 bases between them. The CDR3 covers 13 residues. CDR3 in DNA: TGTGCCAGCAGTTTATTAGGGAATCAGCCCCAGCATTTT. Protein: CASSLLGNQPQHF.

This clonotype was seen a handful of times. V usage is TRBV24-1 and J usage is TRBJ2-5; 9 nucleotides line up with TRBD2. The CDR3 runs 16 residues. Germline CDR1 is KGHDR and CDR2 is SFDVKD. The J segment lost 5 bases and the V segment lost 1 base, leaving 7 bases of the junction unmatched. This CDR3 is CATSDLWREGRETQYF. Here the CDR3 DNA reads TGTGCCACCAGTGATTTATGGCGGGAGGGCCGTGAGACCCAGTACTTC.

V and J are TRBV24-1 and TRBJ2-3; no reliable D call. This CDR3 spans 11 amino acids. Germline-derived CDR1 and CDR2 are KGHDR and SFDVKD. The V and J ends lost 7 bases and 4 bases respectively, with 5 bases between them. CDR3 nucleotide sequence: TGTGCCACCAGAGGAGCAGATACGCAGTATTTT. Protein product: CATRGADTQYF.

This clonotype has a handful of counts. The genes are TRBV6-1 and TRBJ1-1; a possible D gene is TRBD1 (5 bases). Germline lookup yields CDR1 MNHNS and CDR2 SASEGT. V was clipped by 6 bases and J by 2 bases, with 13 bases between them. CDR3 size: 14 residues. CDR3 sequence reads: CASRLPGLNTEAFF. The CDR3 DNA sequence: TGTGCCAGCAGATTGCCGGGACTAAACACTGAAGCTTTCTTT.

The rearrangement uses TRBV6-5 and TRBJ1-5; D gene uncertain. The germline V gene encodes CDR1 MNHEY and CDR2 SVGAGI. The CDR3 is 13 residues long. V dropped 0 bases and J dropped 4 bases, with 4 bases sitting between them. CDR3 nucleotides: TGTGCCAGCAGTTACTCCGCGAATCAGCCCCAGCATTTT. Protein: CASSYSANQPQHF.